These T cell receptor beta chains were read from a single sample in a study of post-analysis software for immune sequencing data. Via MiXCR, TCRdb re-called the PCR reads, giving one row per CDR3 protein. The sample comprises 650,000 to 850,000 distinct CDR3 sequences, 35% to 55% of which are singletons, and roughly 4.5% rests with the top ten. The sequenced sample was blood. Receptor source: a girl aged 10 to 17 with multiple sclerosis. CDR3s include the opening cysteine and the closing phenylalanine or tryptophan. The order of the fields is J gene, D gene, clone size, V gene, CDR3 protein, CDR3 DNA. D genes are given only for firm matches. A clone size is listed for some rows: how often the clone was seen (once, few, many), or a class if it is expanded.

j_gene: TRBJ2-1
d_gene: NA
abundance: NA
v_gene: TRBV24-1
CDR3aa: CATSDRRVAVWEQFF
CDR3nt: TGTGCCACCAGTGATCGGAGGGTGGCAGTCTGGGAGCAGTTCTTC

j_gene: TRBJ2-3
d_gene: NA
abundance: NA
v_gene: TRBV12-3/TRBV12-4
CDR3aa: CASSLLVTITDTQYF
CDR3nt: TGTGCCAGCAGTTTACTAGTAACTATCACAGATACGCAGTATTTT

j_gene: TRBJ1-6
d_gene: NA
abundance: NA
v_gene: TRBV2
CDR3aa: CASSLNDSPLHF
CDR3nt: TGTGCCAGCAGCCTTAACGATTCACCCCTCCACTTT

j_gene: TRBJ2-1
d_gene: TRBD1
abundance: NA
v_gene: TRBV11-2
CDR3aa: CASSLDKGTGGIDEQFF
CDR3nt: TGTGCCAGCAGCTTAGATAAGGGGACAGGGGGTATTGATGAGCAGTTCTTC

j_gene: TRBJ2-1
d_gene: TRBD1
abundance: NA
v_gene: TRBV5-1
CDR3aa: CASSPWWGEQGNPYNEQFF
CDR3nt: TGCGCCAGCAGCCCTTGGTGGGGTGAACAGGGGAACCCCTACAATGAGCAGTTCTTC

j_gene: TRBJ2-5
d_gene: TRBD2
abundance: NA
v_gene: TRBV6-2/TRBV6-3
CDR3aa: CASSPLAGETQETQYF
CDR3nt: TGTGCCAGCAGTCCCTTAGCGGGAGAAACGCAAGAGACCCAGTACTTC

j_gene: TRBJ2-7
d_gene: NA
abundance: NA
v_gene: TRBV5-1
CDR3aa: CASSSVSGGSYEQYF
CDR3nt: TGCGCCAGCAGCTCTGTATCAGGGGGGTCCTACGAGCAGTACTTC

j_gene: TRBJ2-7
d_gene: NA
abundance: few
v_gene: TRBV28
CDR3aa: CASSPLTGVGSYEQYF
CDR3nt: TGTGCCAGCAGCCCATTGACGGGAGTGGGCTCCTACGAGCAGTACTTC

j_gene: TRBJ2-1
d_gene: TRBD2
abundance: few
v_gene: TRBV27
CDR3aa: CASSFSGRHNEQFF
CDR3nt: TGTGCCAGCAGTTTTAGCGGGAGGCACAATGAGCAGTTCTTC

j_gene: TRBJ2-5
d_gene: TRBD2
abundance: few
v_gene: TRBV6-1
CDR3aa: CASSEAGLAGGGQYF
CDR3nt: TGTGCCAGCAGTGAAGCGGGACTAGCGGGAGGCGGGCAGTACTTC

j_gene: TRBJ2-2
d_gene: NA
abundance: NA
v_gene: TRBV20-1
CDR3aa: CSARALGSWAQAGELFF
CDR3nt: TGCAGTGCTAGAGCTTTAGGCTCTTGGGCCCAGGCCGGGGAGCTGTTTTTT

j_gene: TRBJ1-6
d_gene: TRBD1
abundance: NA
v_gene: TRBV12-3/TRBV12-4
CDR3aa: CASSSPKQGPGSPLHF
CDR3nt: TGTGCCAGCAGTTCGCCTAAACAGGGGCCCGGATCACCCCTCCACTTT

j_gene: TRBJ2-5
d_gene: TRBD2
abundance: NA
v_gene: TRBV29-1
CDR3aa: CSAGRVGETQYF
CDR3nt: TGCAGCGCTGGGAGGGTGGGGGAGACCCAGTACTTC

j_gene: TRBJ2-1
d_gene: TRBD1
abundance: NA
v_gene: TRBV12-3/TRBV12-4
CDR3aa: CASSVGTGSNNEQFF
CDR3nt: TGTGCCAGCAGTGTGGGGACAGGGAGTAACAATGAGCAGTTCTTC

j_gene: TRBJ2-3
d_gene: NA
abundance: few
v_gene: TRBV4-3
CDR3aa: CASSQVLARAADTQYF
CDR3nt: TGCGCCAGCAGCCAAGTGCTAGCGCGCGCCGCAGATACGCAGTATTTT

j_gene: TRBJ1-2
d_gene: NA
abundance: few
v_gene: TRBV15
CDR3aa: CATSIGANYGYTF
CDR3nt: TGTGCCACCAGCATCGGGGCCAACTATGGCTACACCTTC

j_gene: TRBJ2-1
d_gene: TRBD2
abundance: NA
v_gene: TRBV7-3
CDR3aa: CASSIAGESNEQFF
CDR3nt: TGTGCCAGCAGCATAGCGGGAGAGAGCAATGAGCAGTTCTTC

j_gene: TRBJ2-3
d_gene: NA
abundance: NA
v_gene: TRBV7-9
CDR3aa: CASSLDGVTQYF
CDR3nt: TGTGCCAGCAGCTTAGATGGGGTGACGCAGTATTTT

j_gene: TRBJ1-2
d_gene: NA
abundance: NA
v_gene: TRBV12-3/TRBV12-4
CDR3aa: CASSLSASSNYGYTF
CDR3nt: TGTGCCAGCAGTTTATCGGCATCCTCTAACTATGGCTACACCTTC

j_gene: TRBJ2-1
d_gene: TRBD2
abundance: NA
v_gene: TRBV7-6
CDR3aa: CASSRTSGRLYNEQFF
CDR3nt: TGTGCCAGCAGCCGTACTAGCGGGAGGTTGTACAATGAGCAGTTCTTC

j_gene: TRBJ1-1
d_gene: TRBD1
abundance: NA
v_gene: TRBV6-5
CDR3aa: CASRTGSTEAFF
CDR3nt: TGTGCCAGTCGGACAGGGTCCACTGAAGCTTTCTTT

j_gene: TRBJ1-5
d_gene: NA
abundance: NA
v_gene: TRBV10-3
CDR3aa: CAISESGYSNQPQHF
CDR3nt: TGTGCCATCAGTGAGTCTGGGTATAGCAATCAGCCCCAGCATTTT

j_gene: TRBJ1-1
d_gene: NA
abundance: NA
v_gene: TRBV20-1
CDR3aa: CSASSARTNTEAFF
CDR3nt: TGCAGTGCTAGTAGTGCACGGACAAACACTGAAGCTTTCTTT

j_gene: TRBJ2-5
d_gene: NA
abundance: NA
v_gene: TRBV11-2
CDR3aa: CASRLSGSEQETQYF
CDR3nt: TGTGCCAGCCGATTATCAGGGAGCGAACAAGAGACCCAGTACTTC

j_gene: TRBJ2-1
d_gene: TRBD2
abundance: NA
v_gene: TRBV10-3
CDR3aa: CAISVGTSGSDEQFF
CDR3nt: TGTGCCATCAGTGTCGGGACTAGCGGGAGCGATGAGCAGTTCTTC

j_gene: TRBJ2-7
d_gene: NA
abundance: few
v_gene: TRBV29-1
CDR3aa: CSVWDTPYEQYF
CDR3nt: TGCAGCGTGTGGGACACCCCCTACGAGCAGTACTTC

j_gene: TRBJ2-7
d_gene: NA
abundance: few
v_gene: TRBV12-3/TRBV12-4
CDR3aa: CASSLLAEQYF
CDR3nt: TGTGCCAGCAGTTTACTCGCCGAGCAGTACTTC

j_gene: TRBJ1-2
d_gene: TRBD1
abundance: NA
v_gene: TRBV3-1
CDR3aa: CASSHADRLSYGYTF
CDR3nt: TGTGCCAGCAGCCATGCGGACAGGCTGAGCTATGGCTACACCTTC

j_gene: TRBJ1-5
d_gene: NA
abundance: many
v_gene: TRBV12-3/TRBV12-4
CDR3aa: CASSLAGSNQPQHF
CDR3nt: TGTGCCAGCAGTTTAGCGGGTTCAAATCAGCCCCAGCATTTT

j_gene: TRBJ1-2
d_gene: NA
abundance: once
v_gene: TRBV7-9
CDR3aa: CASSFTGFHGYTF
CDR3nt: TGTGCCAGCAGTTTCACAGGGTTCCATGGCTACACCTTC

j_gene: TRBJ2-1
d_gene: TRBD2
abundance: NA
v_gene: TRBV20-1
CDR3aa: CSARDGGRARNEQFF
CDR3nt: TGCAGTGCTAGAGACGGGGGGAGGGCACGGAATGAGCAGTTCTTC

j_gene: TRBJ2-1
d_gene: NA
abundance: NA
v_gene: TRBV6-5
CDR3aa: CASSYPGMPYNEQFF
CDR3nt: TGTGCCAGCAGTTACCCTGGTATGCCCTACAATGAGCAGTTCTTC

j_gene: TRBJ1-2
d_gene: NA
abundance: NA
v_gene: TRBV6-5
CDR3aa: CASRLQSTYGYTF
CDR3nt: TGTGCCAGCAGATTGCAGAGTACCTATGGCTACACCTTC

j_gene: TRBJ2-5
d_gene: NA
abundance: NA
v_gene: TRBV20-1
CDR3aa: CSARGVSHETQYF
CDR3nt: TGCAGTGCTAGAGGAGTTTCACACGAGACCCAGTACTTC

j_gene: TRBJ2-7
d_gene: NA
abundance: few
v_gene: TRBV7-9
CDR3aa: CASSATGTSDEQYF
CDR3nt: TGTGCCAGCAGCGCCACCGGGACCTCAGACGAGCAGTACTTC

j_gene: TRBJ2-3
d_gene: TRBD2
abundance: NA
v_gene: TRBV28
CDR3aa: CASSDPGLAARTDTQYF
CDR3nt: TGTGCCAGCAGTGACCCGGGACTAGCGGCCCGCACAGATACGCAGTATTTT

j_gene: TRBJ2-5
d_gene: NA
abundance: NA
v_gene: TRBV27
CDR3aa: CASSLTRSASETQYF
CDR3nt: TGTGCCAGCAGTTTAACGCGGTCCGCCTCCGAGACCCAGTACTTC

j_gene: TRBJ2-1
d_gene: NA
abundance: NA
v_gene: TRBV20-1
CDR3aa: CSARDWKRVQRNEQFF
CDR3nt: TGCAGTGCTAGAGATTGGAAGCGGGTTCAGCGGAATGAGCAGTTCTTC

j_gene: TRBJ2-7
d_gene: NA
abundance: NA
v_gene: TRBV20-1
CDR3aa: CSARADSGYEQYF
CDR3nt: TGCAGTGCTAGAGCTGATAGCGGCTACGAGCAGTACTTC

j_gene: TRBJ2-6
d_gene: NA
abundance: few
v_gene: TRBV14
CDR3aa: CASSPTKAGANVLTF
CDR3nt: TGTGCCAGCAGCCCCACTAAAGCTGGGGCCAACGTCCTGACTTTC

j_gene: TRBJ1-5
d_gene: NA
abundance: few
v_gene: TRBV4-3
CDR3aa: CASSQVWQNQPQHF
CDR3nt: TGCGCCAGCAGCCAAGTCTGGCAGAATCAGCCCCAGCATTTT